The 10 T cell receptor beta chains presented below share a single source sample, sequenced in a study of PD-L1 blockade in urothelial cancer. Sequencing used immunoSEQ multiplex PCR; TCRdb keeps in-frame clones, though not all of them. The profile shows tens of thousands of clones, roughly 84% of them singletons. The sample in question was PBMCs, obtained around atezolizumab (anti-PD-L1) treatment. These receptors originate from a man in his 70s with urothelial cancer.

The chain links TRBV5-1 to TRBJ1-1; D is possibly TRBD1 (5 bases). V lost 2 bases, J lost 7 bases, and 12 bases lay in between. The CDR3 contains 13 residues. CDR1 is SGHRS, CDR2 YFSETQ, per germline. The CDR3 loop is CASSFTAGGEAFF. DNA of the CDR3: TGCGCCAGCAGCTTTACCGCGGGGGGTGAAGCTTTCTTT.

This clone was picked up a small number of times. The chain has TRBV7-8 and TRBJ1-3; no clear D gene. The germline gives CDR1 SGHVS, CDR2 FQNEAQ. V dropped 3 bases and J dropped 0 bases, with 15 bases sitting between them. This CDR3 comprises 17 residues. The CDR3 region has the DNA TGTGCCAGCAGCTTTCGGGTCGAGGCGCCCTCTGGAAACACCATATATTTT. It specifies CASSFRVEAPSGNTIYF. Drawing the rest from reference TRBV7-8 and TRBJ1-3, the complete variable domain is GAGVSQSPRYKVAKRGQDVALRCDPISGHVSLFWYQQALGQGPEFLTYFQNEAQLDKSGLPSDRFFAERPEGSVSTLKIQRTQQEDSAVYLCASSFRVEAPSGNTIYFGEGSWLTVV.

This clone ranks as medium-sized. V usage is TRBV28 and J usage is TRBJ1-1; 7 bases are shared with TRBD1. The ends lost 10 bases at V and 6 bases at J; junction bases unmatched: 11. CDR3 length: 13 residues. Germline CDR1 MDHEN, CDR2 SYDVKM. The CDR3 here is CATKGQPNAEAFF. CDR3 nucleotide sequence: TGTGCCACGAAGGGACAGCCTAACGCTGAAGCTTTCTTT.

This chain joins TRBV28 and TRBJ2-7; the D gene is possibly TRBD1 (6 bases). The germline V gene encodes CDR1 MDHEN and CDR2 SYDVKM. The CDR3 runs 12 residues. Trimming pared 6 bases from V and 7 bases from J, leaving 13 bases between. CDR3 sequence reads: CASRPGAGEQYF. The DNA of the CDR3 is TGTGCCAGCAGACCAGGGGCTGGAGAGCAGTACTTC.

The chain joins TRBV2 to TRBJ2-7, with 8 bases aligning to TRBD2. The CDR3 extends over 15 amino acids. Germline assignment: CDR1 SNHLY and CDR2 FYNNEI. J gave up 1 base and V 4 bases, and 6 bases lay outside the gene matches. In DNA, the CDR3 is TGTGCCAGCAGTGCTAGGACTAGCATTTCCTACGAGCAGTACTTC. This sequence encodes CASSARTSISYEQYF.

V and J are TRBV5-6 and TRBJ2-3; D is unclear. Trimming removed 3 bases from V and 2 bases from J, with 7 bases in between. CDR1 and CDR2 (germline): SGHDT, YYEEEE. This CDR3 is built from 13 residues. The CDR3 DNA is TGTGCCAGCAGCTACTCCTCCACAGATACGCAGTATTTT. The encoded protein is CASSYSSTDTQYF.

The chain has TRBV6-1 and TRBJ2-5; D gene ambiguous. The germline V gene has CDR1 MNHNS and CDR2 SASEGT. The CDR3 loop spans 13 amino acids. The V end lost 3 bases, the J end lost 0 bases, and 5 bases lay between the germline ends. The CDR3 loop reads CASSEWHQETQYF. The CDR3, as DNA: TGTGCCAGCAGTGAGTGGCACCAAGAGACCCAGTACTTC.

The chain links TRBV6-6 to TRBJ2-3, with 8 bases that match TRBD2. The CDR3 is 16 amino acids. Germline CDR1 reads MNHNY; CDR2 reads SVGAGI (reference sequence). Germline trimming cut 0 bases from V and 0 bases from J; bases unmatched to any gene: 2. CDR3 protein: CASSYSRGASTDTQYF. CDR3 in DNA: TGTGCCAGCAGTTACTCGCGGGGGGCTAGCACAGATACGCAGTATTTT.

The chain has TRBV27 and TRBJ1-2; D is possibly TRBD1 (6 bases). V was pared by 6 bases and J by 6 bases, with 14 bases between. The CDR3 covers 13 residues. Germline assignment: CDR1 MNHEY and CDR2 SMNVEV (reference sequence). The chain's CDR3 is CASRTRAGDGYTF. CDR3 DNA: TGTGCCAGCAGGACAAGGGCAGGGGATGGCTACACCTTC.

The rearrangement links TRBV6-6 to TRBJ2-7; 7 bases line up with TRBD2. The CDR3 is made up of 13 amino acids. Germline trimming cut 4 bases from V and 2 bases from J; bases unmatched to any gene: 2. In germline, CDR1 is MNHNY, CDR2 SVGAGI (reference sequence). The CDR3 spells CASSSGTTYEQYF. The CDR3 bases are TGTGCCAGCAGTTCAGGGACTACCTACGAGCAGTACTTC.